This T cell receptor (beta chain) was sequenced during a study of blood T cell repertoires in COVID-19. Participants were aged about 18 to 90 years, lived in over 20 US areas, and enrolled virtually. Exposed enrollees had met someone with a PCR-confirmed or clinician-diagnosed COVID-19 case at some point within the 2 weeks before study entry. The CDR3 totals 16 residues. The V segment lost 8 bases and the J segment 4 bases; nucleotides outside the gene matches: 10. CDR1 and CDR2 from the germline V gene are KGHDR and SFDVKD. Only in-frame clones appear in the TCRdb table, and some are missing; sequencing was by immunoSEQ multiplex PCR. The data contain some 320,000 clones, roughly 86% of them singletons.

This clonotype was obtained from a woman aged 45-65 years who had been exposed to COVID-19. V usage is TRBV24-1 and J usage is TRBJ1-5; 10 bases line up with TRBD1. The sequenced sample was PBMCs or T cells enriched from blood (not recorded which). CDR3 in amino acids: CATNPGTGASNQPQHF. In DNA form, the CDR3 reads TGTGCCACCAACCCCGGGACAGGGGCGTCAAATCAGCCCCAGCATTTT.